This T cell receptor (beta chain) originates from a study of sequential checkpoint blockade in melanoma. Treatment meaning: randomized to nivolumab then ipilimumab (arm A) or the reverse (arm B). PBMC sorting kept live CD3+CD8+ cells without CD19 or CD56. The CDR3 loop spans 14 amino acids. V lost 4 bases and J lost 2; bases outside the gene matches: 1. Germline V gives CDR1 MDHEN, CDR2 SYDVKM. The data were produced by immunoSEQ multiplex PCR, yet TCRdb's version contains in-frame clones alone and is incomplete. The data contain 30,000 to 45,000 clones, about 88% of them seen just once; the ten biggest clones take up 9.5% to 15%.

The chain links TRBV28 to TRBJ2-1; 8 bases align to TRBD2. The sample consisted of CD8+ T cells sorted from blood (inferred from file names), taken from a patient given nivolumab and ipilimumab in sequence. This clonotype was sampled from a human donor with melanoma. The CDR3 nucleotides read TGTGCCAGCAGTTCGGGACTAGCCTACAATGAGCAGTTCTTC. It translates to CASSSGLAYNEQFF.